These T cell receptor beta chains were read from a single sample in a study of blood T cell repertoires in COVID-19. Assay used: immunoSEQ multiplex PCR; TCRdb lists only in-frame clones, some missing. In the table there are some 280,000 clones, roughly 80% of which are singletons. Input material: peripheral blood. The receptor source for this set is a woman aged 45-65 years with active or convalescent COVID-19. The CDR3 runs from the conserved cysteine through the conserved F or W. The D gene is left open where the match is weak. Only some rows state a clone size, as once, few, many or a class for expanded clones.

>NA|TRBJ2-1|TRBV29-1|NA
CSGRRGNEQFF
TGCAGCGGTCGGAGGGGCAATGAGCAGTTCTTC
>once|TRBJ1-1|TRBV5-1|NA
CASSLSASGTEAFF
TGCGCCAGCAGCTTATCGGCTAGCGGCACTGAAGCTTTCTTT
>NA|TRBJ2-7|TRBV5-1|NA
CASSLVGFSYEQYF
TGCGCCAGCAGCTTGGTCGGGTTCTCCTACGAGCAGTACTTC
>NA|TRBJ2-7|TRBV11-2|NA
CASSFGTARGEQYF
TGTGCCAGCAGCTTCGGGACGGCCCGGGGGGAGCAGTACTTC
>NA|TRBJ2-1|TRBV28|TRBD2
CASSLSGMGSRRQQFF
TGTGCCAGCAGTTTAAGCGGGATGGGATCGCGCCGCCAGCAGTTCTTC
>NA|TRBJ2-3|TRBV6-5|NA
CASSYSTGWDTQYF
TGTGCCAGCAGTTACTCCACAGGGTGGGATACGCAGTATTTT
>NA|TRBJ2-4|TRBV2|NA
CASSTQGLPLQYF
TGTGCCAGCAGTACGCAGGGCCTGCCGCTTCAGTACTTC
>few|TRBJ2-3|TRBV5-1|NA
CASSYLQGQAIGDTQYF
TGCGCCAGCAGCTATCTCCAGGGGCAGGCCATCGGAGATACGCAGTATTTT
>NA|TRBJ2-5|TRBV7-2|TRBD1
CASSFVQGSGETQYF
TGTGCCAGCAGCTTCGTACAGGGGTCAGGAGAGACCCAGTACTTC
>NA|TRBJ1-1|TRBV9|NA
CASSVVGGSLMNTEAFF
TGTGCCAGCAGCGTAGTAGGGGGTTCCCTCATGAACACTGAAGCTTTCTTT
>NA|TRBJ2-5|TRBV28|TRBD2
CASSPRTSGSQERGTQYF
TGTGCCAGCAGTCCCCGGACTAGCGGGAGTCAAGAAAGGGGGACCCAGTACTTC
>NA|TRBJ2-2|TRBV29-1|NA
CSAQTPGKNTGELFF
TGCAGCGCTCAAACCCCGGGGAAGAACACCGGGGAGCTGTTTTTT
>NA|TRBJ2-1|TRBV20-1|NA
CSALPYNEQFF
TGCAGTGCCCTCCCCTACAATGAGCAGTTCTTC
>NA|TRBJ2-1|TRBV6-5|NA
CASSYSRGGEQFF
TGTGCCAGCAGTTATTCCCGAGGGGGTGAGCAGTTCTTC
>NA|TRBJ2-1|TRBV4-2|NA
CASSQAPPGGYNEQFF
TGTGCCAGCAGCCAAGCCCCGCCTGGAGGGTACAATGAGCAGTTCTTC
>once|TRBJ2-1|TRBV6-1|TRBD2
CASSEALHLLAGSYNEQFF
TGTGCCAGCAGTGAAGCGCTCCATTTACTAGCGGGATCCTACAATGAGCAGTTCTTC
>NA|TRBJ2-7|TRBV5-4|TRBD2
CASSPRAGGPYEQYF
TGTGCCAGCAGCCCCCGAGCGGGAGGGCCCTACGAGCAGTACTTC
>NA|TRBJ2-1|TRBV10-3|TRBD2
CAISESNRTSASYNEQFF
TGTGCCATCAGTGAGTCGAATCGAACTAGCGCTTCCTACAATGAGCAGTTCTTC
>once|TRBJ2-3|TRBV7-2|NA
CASSRELADTQYF
TGTGCCAGCAGCCGGGAGCTAGCGGATACGCAGTATTTT
>NA|TRBJ2-1|TRBV3-1/TRBV3-2|TRBD2
CASSQDPPDGRARNEQFF
TGTGCCAGCAGCCAAGATCCCCCTGACGGGAGGGCCAGGAATGAGCAGTTCTTC
>once|TRBJ2-7|TRBV11-1|TRBD1
CASSRDRETYEQYF
TGTGCCAGCAGCCGGGACAGGGAGACCTACGAGCAGTACTTC
>NA|TRBJ2-6|TRBV7-2|NA
CASSLAQGHVLTF
TGTGCCAGCAGCTTAGCACAGGGCCACGTCCTGACTTTC
>NA|TRBJ1-1|TRBV3-1/TRBV3-2|TRBD1
CATTDRGGTEAFF
TGTGCCACCACCGACAGGGGCGGAACTGAAGCTTTCTTT